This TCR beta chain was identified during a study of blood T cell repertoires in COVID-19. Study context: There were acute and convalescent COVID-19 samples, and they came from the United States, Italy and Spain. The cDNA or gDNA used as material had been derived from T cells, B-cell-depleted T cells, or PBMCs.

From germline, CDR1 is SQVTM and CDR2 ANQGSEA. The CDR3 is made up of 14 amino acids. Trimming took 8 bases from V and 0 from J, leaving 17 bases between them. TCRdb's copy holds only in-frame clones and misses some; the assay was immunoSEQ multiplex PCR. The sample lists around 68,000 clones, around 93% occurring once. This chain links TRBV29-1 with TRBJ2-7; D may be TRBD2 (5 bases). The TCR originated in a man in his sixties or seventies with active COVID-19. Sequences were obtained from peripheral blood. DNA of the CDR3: TGCAGCTTAAACGGGATTTGGTTCTCCTACGAGCAGTACTTC. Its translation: CSLNGIWFSYEQYF.